What follows are 25 T cell receptor beta chains derived from one specimen sequenced in a study of technical replicates of blood from a handful of donors. TCRdb keeps only in-frame clones here, not all; method: immunoSEQ multiplex PCR. Of more than 75,000 clones listed, approximately 94% are singletons. Sequenced sample: T cells isolated from PBMCs. The source of these receptors is a human donor in good health.

The rearrangement joins TRBV4-3 to TRBJ1-3; 8 bases map to TRBD1. V lost 1 base to trimming and J lost 4 bases; unmatched junction nucleotides: 6. The length of the CDR3 is 16 residues. Germline CDR1 is LGHNA and CDR2 is YSLEER. CDR3 sequence (DNA): TGCGCCAGCAGCCAAGTGCAGGGGGCGGAAGGAAACACCATATATTTT. Amino acid sequence: CASSQVQGAEGNTIYF.

The chain is built from TRBV30 and TRBJ1-5, with a possible D match to TRBD1 (6 bases). Germline V gives CDR1 GTSNPN, CDR2 SVGIG (reference sequence). The length of the CDR3 is 13 residues. Trimming pared 5 bases from V and 4 bases from J, leaving 12 bases between. CDR3 in DNA: TGTGCCTGGGGGGGGGCCAAAAATCAGCCCCAGCATTTT. It yields the protein CAWGGAKNQPQHF.

This clone was observed once. The chain combines TRBV10-3 with TRBJ2-1, with TRBD2 matching over 11 bases. V lost 2 bases, J lost 9 bases, and 12 bases stayed unmatched. The CDR3 runs to 17 residues. The germline V gene has CDR1 ENHRY and CDR2 SYGVKD. CDR3: CAISENGVSGRAPEQFF. As DNA, the CDR3 is TGTGCCATCAGTGAGAATGGTGTTAGCGGGAGGGCCCCTGAGCAGTTCTTC.

This chain connects TRBV19 to TRBJ1-2; TRBD1 agrees at 11 bases. The CDR3 extends over 14 amino acids. With V trimmed by 8 bases and J by 4 bases, 6 bases remained unmatched. Germline CDR1 and CDR2: LNHDA and SQIVND (reference sequence). In nucleotides, the CDR3 is TGTGCCAGTCGGACAGGGGGCGCGGCCTATGGCTACACCTTC. As protein: CASRTGGAAYGYTF. Filled out from reference TRBV19 and TRBJ1-2, the complete variable domain reads DGGITQSPKYLFRKEGQNVTLSCEQNLNHDAMYWYRQDPGQGLRLIYYSQIVNDFQKGDIAEGYSVSREKKESFPLTVTSAQKNPTAFYLCASRTGGAAYGYTFGSGTRLTVV.

The J gene is TRBJ1-1, the V gene TRBV5-1; 8 nucleotides line up with TRBD1. Germline CDR1 is SGHRS and CDR2 is YFSETQ. The V and J ends lost 2 bases and 1 base, in that order; junction bases with no gene match: 1. The CDR3 totals 14 residues. CDR3 loop: CASSLQGGNTEAFF. DNA of the CDR3: TGCGCCAGCAGCTTACAGGGGGGGAACACTGAAGCTTTCTTT.

V gene TRBV12-5 combines with J gene TRBJ2-1, with D perhaps matching TRBD1 (5 bases). Trimming removed 1 base at V and 4 bases at J, with 8 bases between. Germline CDR1 is LGHNT and CDR2 is FRNRAP. CDR3 length: 14 amino acids. The CDR3 protein is CASGLGQKYNEQFF. CDR3 nucleotide sequence: TGTGCTAGTGGTTTGGGACAGAAGTACAATGAGCAGTTCTTC.

The rearrangement uses TRBV7-2 and TRBJ1-1; 9 bases match TRBD1. With V trimmed by 4 bases and J by 4 bases, 4 bases remained unmatched. CDR3 length: 14 residues. From germline, CDR1 is SGHTA and CDR2 FQGNSA. CDR3 nucleotide sequence: TGTGCCAGCAGCTGGGGACAGGGAGTCACTGAAGCTTTCTTT. It codes for CASSWGQGVTEAFF.

This chain links TRBV5-8 with TRBJ2-7; 8 bases fit TRBD2. V trimming: 3 bases; J trimming: 12 bases; junction bases outside the gene matches: 14. Germline V lookup: CDR1 SGHTS, CDR2 YDEGEE. The CDR3 has 14 residues. DNA for the CDR3: TGTGCCAGCAGCTCGGGACTGGGGTTAGCGGGATGGTACTTC. This gives the protein CASSSGLGLAGWYF.

V is TRBV11-2 and J is TRBJ1-4; 8 nucleotides agree with TRBD1. V gave up 5 bases and J gave up 4 bases; unmatched junction bases: 6. This CDR3 has 15 residues. Germline loops: CDR1 SGHAT, CDR2 FQNNGV. The CDR3 nucleotides are TGTGCCAGCAGCCCACAGGGGGGGATTAATGAAAAACTGTTTTTT. Translated: CASSPQGGINEKLFF.

The chain recombines TRBV10-3 with TRBJ2-6; perhaps TRBD1 as D (5 bases). Germline CDR1 ENHRY, CDR2 SYGVKD. The V end was cut by 9 bases, the J end by 0 bases, with 6 bases between. CDR3 length equals 13 residues. For the CDR3, the DNA is TGTGCCATACAGGACTCTGGGGCCAACGTCCTGACTTTC. This gives the protein CAIQDSGANVLTF.

Comment on this clone: The sample holds other DNA sequences that translate to the same CDR3. Written as DNA, the CDR3 is TGTGCCAGCAGCGTAGGCGGAGACACTGAAGCTTTCTTT. Protein sequence: CASSVGGDTEAFF. The genes are TRBV9 and TRBJ1-1, with D unresolved. Trimming left V 0 bases short and J 3 bases short, with 6 bases between. CDR3 size: 13 residues. Germline CDR1 SGDLS, CDR2 YYNGEE.

The genes are TRBV6-5 and TRBJ1-2; 7 bases fit TRBD1. The CDR3 spans 14 residues. Germline-derived CDR1 and CDR2 are MNHEY and SVGAGI. The V gene end was trimmed by 4 bases and the J gene end by 10 bases; junction bases not matched to a gene: 12. In DNA, the CDR3 is TGTGCCAGCAGTTCTCCGGGACAGTTTAATCTCTACACCTTC. Its protein product is CASSSPGQFNLYTF.

The chain combines TRBV6-5 with TRBJ2-4; no clear D. The CDR3 has 15 residues. Germline assignment: CDR1 MNHEY and CDR2 SVGAGI. Trimming took off 2 bases at V and 0 bases at J, with 8 bases between the two ends. The CDR3 nucleotides read TGTGCCAGCAGTTACGGAGCCTCAGCCAAAAACATTCAGTACTTC. Translated, it gives CASSYGASAKNIQYF.

In DNA, the CDR3 is TGTGCCTGGAGTGTTGAATATCGGACTGAAGCTTTCTTT. This encodes CAWSVEYRTEAFF. The chain joins TRBV30 to TRBJ1-1; unclear D gene. V was trimmed by 0 bases and J by 5 bases, leaving 10 bases between them. The germline gives CDR1 GTSNPN, CDR2 SVGIG (reference sequence). The CDR3 runs 13 residues.

V is TRBV28 and J is TRBJ2-3; a weak D match, TRBD1 (5 bases). Germline lookup yields CDR1 MDHEN and CDR2 SYDVKM. The CDR3 consists of 14 residues. V dropped 5 bases and J dropped 4 bases, with 13 bases sitting between them. For the CDR3, the DNA is TGTGCCAGCAGTCTGGTCAGGGTAGCAGATACGCAGTATTTT. Protein: CASSLVRVADTQYF.

The chain combines TRBV30 with TRBJ2-7, with unresolved D. The CDR3 has 12 amino acids. Germline-derived CDR1 and CDR2 are GTSNPN and SVGIG (reference sequence). Trimming took off 3 bases at V and 0 bases at J, with 6 bases between the two ends. CDR3 residues: CAWRRYSYEQYF. The CDR3 DNA follows: TGTGCCTGGAGGAGGTACTCCTACGAGCAGTACTTC.

The J gene is TRBJ2-2, the V gene TRBV5-1; no clear D gene. The V end was cut by 4 bases, the J end by 1 base, with 14 bases between. Germline V gene sequence: CDR1 SGHRS, CDR2 YFSETQ. This CDR3 is 16 amino acids long. CDR3 nucleotides: TGCGCCAGCAGCCCAACCTCCAACAGGAACACCGGGGAGCTGTTTTTT. This gives the protein CASSPTSNRNTGELFF.

The chain joins TRBV6-1 to TRBJ2-2; TRBD1 aligns across 7 bases. Germline V CDR1 and CDR2: MNHNS, SASEGT. The CDR3 spans 16 residues. Losses at the gene ends were 4 bases for V and 0 bases for J; bases not matched to a gene: 5. The CDR3: CASSVGTVANTGELFF. The CDR3 DNA is TGTGCCAGCAGTGTAGGGACAGTAGCGAACACCGGGGAGCTGTTTTTT.

The chain has TRBV4-2 and TRBJ2-2, with 14 bases that match TRBD2. J was trimmed by 3 bases and V by 4 bases; bases with no gene match: 7. Per the germline V gene, CDR1 is LGHNA and CDR2 is YNFKEQ. The CDR3 sequence is 18 residues long. The CDR3 spells CASSRGLAGVSDTGELFF. CDR3 bases: TGTGCCAGCAGCCGGGGACTAGCGGGGGTAAGCGACACCGGGGAGCTGTTTTTT.

The rearrangement uses TRBV7-6 and TRBJ2-7, with TRBD2 as a possible D gene (5 bases). CDR3 length: 13 amino acids. The V gene's germline CDR1 is SGHVS and CDR2 FNYEAQ. Trimming stripped 5 bases from V and 0 bases from J, with 8 bases between. The CDR3 is CASSPRGSYEQYF. CDR3 DNA: TGTGCCAGCAGCCCCCGGGGCTCCTACGAGCAGTACTTC.

The chain combines TRBV7-2 with TRBJ1-1; D unclear. Germline V CDR1 and CDR2: SGHTA, FQGNSA. CDR3 length: 13 residues. V lost 6 bases to trimming and J lost 0 bases, with 8 bases between them. CDR3 loop: CASRQTMNTEAFF. In DNA, the CDR3 is TGTGCCAGCAGACAGACTATGAACACTGAAGCTTTCTTT.

V and J are TRBV21-1 and TRBJ1-5. TRBV21-1 is a pseudogene. The length of the CDR3 is 13 residues. CDR3 protein: CARGRASDQPQHF. CDR3 DNA sequence: TGTGCCAGAGGGAGGGCATCAGATCAGCCCCAGCATTTT.

The CDR3 here is CASSLVTSSGRDYEQYF. The CDR3 DNA reads TGTGCCAGCAGCTTAGTAACCTCGAGCGGGAGGGACTACGAGCAGTACTTC. V usage is TRBV7-6 and J usage is TRBJ2-7, with 10 nucleotides matching TRBD2. The CDR3 is 17 amino acids. Germline lookup yields CDR1 SGHVS and CDR2 FNYEAQ. The ends lost 1 base at V and 3 bases at J; junction bases unmatched: 9.

CDR3 loop: CASSQSGSNLNEQFF. The CDR3 region has the DNA TGTGCCAGCAGCCAGAGCGGGAGTAACCTCAATGAGCAGTTCTTC. The V call is TRBV9, the J call TRBJ2-1; 8 bases fit TRBD2. Germline trimming cut 4 bases from V and 6 bases from J; bases unmatched to any gene: 9. This CDR3 is 15 amino acids long. Looked up from germline, CDR1 is SGDLS and CDR2 is YYNGEE.

The chain combines TRBV7-2 with TRBJ2-5; 9 bases fit TRBD2. The V and J ends lost 5 bases and 4 bases, in that order; junction bases with no gene match: 8. Germline V gives CDR1 SGHTA, CDR2 FQGNSA. The CDR3 length is 15 residues. The CDR3 bases are TGTGCCAGCAGCACCTATAGCGGGAGCGCAGAGACCCAGTACTTC. Protein product: CASSTYSGSAETQYF.